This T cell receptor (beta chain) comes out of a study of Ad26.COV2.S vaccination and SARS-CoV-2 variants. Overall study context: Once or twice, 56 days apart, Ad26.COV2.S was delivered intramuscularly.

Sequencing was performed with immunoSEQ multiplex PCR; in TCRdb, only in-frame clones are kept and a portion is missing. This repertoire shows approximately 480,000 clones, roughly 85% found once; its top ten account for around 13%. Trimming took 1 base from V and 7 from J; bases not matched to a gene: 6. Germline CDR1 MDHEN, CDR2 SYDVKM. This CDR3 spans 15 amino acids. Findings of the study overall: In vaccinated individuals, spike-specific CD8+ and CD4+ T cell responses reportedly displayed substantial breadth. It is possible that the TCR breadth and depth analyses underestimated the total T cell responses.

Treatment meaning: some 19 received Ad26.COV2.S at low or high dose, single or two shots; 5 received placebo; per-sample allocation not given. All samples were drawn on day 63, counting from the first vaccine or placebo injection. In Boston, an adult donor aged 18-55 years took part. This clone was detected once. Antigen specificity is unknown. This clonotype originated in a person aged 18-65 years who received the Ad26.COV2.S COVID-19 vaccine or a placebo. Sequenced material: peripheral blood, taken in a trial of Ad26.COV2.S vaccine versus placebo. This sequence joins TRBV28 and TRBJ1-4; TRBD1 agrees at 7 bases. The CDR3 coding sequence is TGTGCCAGCAGTTTATTCCGACAGGGAAGTGAAAAACTGTTTTTT. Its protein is CASSLFRQGSEKLFF.